These 21 T cell receptor beta chains were all obtained from the same sample, sequenced in a study of cytomegalovirus exposure and HLA in healthy donors. The PCR was carried out with 60 Vbeta primers and 13 Jbeta primers. TCRdb keeps only in-frame clones here, not all; method: immunoSEQ multiplex PCR. Of roughly 110,000 clones in the sample, more than 75% are singletons; the top ten hold roughly 6.5%. Sequenced input: PBMCs. Receptors originate from a woman aged 45-65 years in good health and CMV-seropositive.

This chain links TRBV5-1 with TRBJ1-2, with TRBD1 matching over 8 bases. Per germline, CDR1 SGHRS and CDR2 YFSETQ. J lost 6 bases, V lost 4 bases, and 17 bases had no gene match. The CDR3 runs to 17 residues. The CDR3 coding sequence is TGCGCCAGCAGCGAAGGGACAGGTGTATCGGGGAAGAATGGCTACACCTTC. Protein product: CASSEGTGVSGKNGYTF. Based on the CDR3 plus reference TRBV5-1 and TRBJ1-2, the full variable domain is KAGVTQTPRYLIKTRGQQVTLSCSPISGHRSVSWYQQTPGQGLQFLFEYFSETQRNKGNFPGRFSGRQFSNSRSEMNVSTLELGDSALYLCASSEGTGVSGKNGYTFGSGTRLTVV.

This sequence joins TRBV10-3 and TRBJ2-4; maybe TRBD2 (5 bases). Germline values: CDR1 ENHRY, CDR2 SYGVKD. With 8 bases removed from V and 0 bases from J, the gap between germline ends came to 11 bases. CDR3 length: 14 amino acids. The CDR3 region has the DNA TGTGCCATCTCCGGGGTGCTAGCCAAAAACATTCAGTACTTC. Protein product: CAISGVLAKNIQYF.

This clone was found once. The genes are TRBV1 and TRBJ2-7; no DNA check was done on the table's D call, TRBD1. TRBV1 corresponds to a pseudogene. The CDR3 is made up of 16 amino acids. The CDR3 region is CTSSPRRDRGYYEQYF. The DNA of the CDR3 is TGCACCAGCAGCCCAAGACGGGACAGGGGCTACTACGAGCAGTACTTC.

The V gene is TRBV4-2, the J gene TRBJ1-5; D is possibly TRBD1 (6 bases). CDR1 LGHNA and CDR2 YNFKEQ come from the germline V gene. There are 15 residues in the CDR3. Trimming pared 0 bases from V and 5 bases from J, leaving 11 bases between. Here the CDR3 reads CASSQDPTGYQPQHF. CDR3 sequence (DNA): TGTGCCAGCAGCCAAGATCCGACAGGCTATCAGCCCCAGCATTTT.

The V call is TRBV19, the J call TRBJ2-7; 7 bases are a match to TRBD1. Germline CDR1 is LNHDA and CDR2 is SQIVND (reference sequence). This CDR3 contains 13 residues. Unmatched junction bases numbered 1, after V lost 4 bases and J lost 1 base. CDR3 sequence reads: CASSRGQSYEQYF. As DNA, the CDR3 is TGTGCCAGTAGTAGGGGACAGTCCTACGAGCAGTACTTC.

V gene TRBV7-2 combines with J gene TRBJ2-1; 7 nucleotides line up with TRBD1. V lost 2 bases, J lost 9 bases, and 10 bases stayed unmatched. Germline-derived CDR1 and CDR2 are SGHTA and FQGNSA. This CDR3 region has 15 residues. The CDR3 spells CASSLYRGETVEQFF. The CDR3, as DNA: TGTGCCAGCAGCTTATACAGGGGAGAGACGGTTGAGCAGTTCTTC.

The V call is TRBV5-1, the J call TRBJ2-5; maybe TRBD2 (5 bases). V was cut by 2 bases and J by 4 bases, with 12 bases left in between. The CDR3 consists of 14 residues. Germline CDR1 SGHRS, CDR2 YFSETQ. CDR3 in amino acids: CASSFEGPGETQYF. The CDR3, as DNA: TGCGCCAGCAGCTTTGAGGGTCCGGGAGAGACCCAGTACTTC.

The chain joins TRBV18 to TRBJ2-7; TRBD1 might be the D (5 bases). The CDR3 loop spans 15 amino acids. V was trimmed by 2 bases and J by 3 bases, leaving 14 bases between them. Germline lookup yields CDR1 KGHSH and CDR2 LQKENI. Here the CDR3 reads CASSPMGVRGYEQYF. CDR3 in DNA: TGTGCCAGCTCACCAATGGGTGTAAGGGGCTACGAGCAGTACTTC.

The rearrangement links TRBV6-5 to TRBJ1-1; 7 nucleotides align to TRBD1. Germline assignment: CDR1 MNHEY and CDR2 SVGAGI. The J segment lost 2 bases and the V segment lost 6 bases, leaving 6 bases of the junction unmatched. The CDR3 runs 14 residues. The CDR3 here is CASRSNRGNTEAFF. The CDR3 coding sequence is TGTGCCAGCAGATCCAACAGGGGTAACACTGAAGCTTTCTTT.

V gene TRBV6-1 combines with J gene TRBJ2-5, with a possible D match to TRBD2 (5 bases). Trimming cost V 2 bases and J 5 bases, with 15 bases left between them. The V gene's germline CDR1 is MNHNS and CDR2 SASEGT. The CDR3 length is 15 residues. CDR3 DNA: TGTGCCAGCAGTGAATGGGGAACCCAGCGGGAGACCCAGTACTTC. Protein: CASSEWGTQRETQYF.

This chain links TRBV2 with TRBJ1-1; 10 positions agree with TRBD1. The germline V gene encodes CDR1 SNHLY and CDR2 FYNNEI. The V segment lost 4 bases and the J segment 1 base; nucleotides outside the gene matches: 3. There are 15 residues in the CDR3. The CDR3 DNA is TGTGCCAGCAGTGCCAGACAGGGGGCGAACACTGAAGCTTTCTTT. Protein sequence: CASSARQGANTEAFF.

V gene TRBV28 combines with J gene TRBJ2-5; 7 nucleotides match TRBD2. Losses at the gene ends were 1 base for V and 1 base for J; bases not matched to a gene: 6. Germline V gene lookup returns CDR1 MDHEN and CDR2 SYDVKM. The CDR3 totals 16 residues. The DNA of the CDR3 is TGTGCCAGCAGTTTATCCCTACTAGCGAGCCAAGAGACCCAGTACTTC. It is translated as CASSLSLLASQETQYF.

Written as DNA, the CDR3 is TGTGCCAGCAGGCCAGGGGGTGGAAATGAAAAACTGTTTTTT. As protein: CASRPGGGNEKLFF. The chain couples TRBV27 to TRBJ1-4; 7 bases are a match to TRBD1. The V gene's germline CDR1 is MNHEY and CDR2 SMNVEV (reference sequence). The length of the CDR3 is 14 residues. V shed 6 bases, J shed 5 bases, and the junction held 6 bases outside the gene matches.

J is TRBJ2-5 and V is TRBV6-5; TRBD2 matches at 10 bases. V shed 5 bases and J 5 bases; nucleotides not matched to a gene: 8. CDR1 and CDR2 from the germline V gene are MNHEY and SVGAGI. The CDR3 spans 15 residues. The CDR3 coding sequence is TGTGCCAGCAGTACCGGACTAGCGGTGAGGGAGACCCAGTACTTC. Translating gives CASSTGLAVRETQYF.

The rearrangement joins TRBV6-1 to TRBJ1-2, with a weak D call TRBD1 (6 bases). Trimming removed 7 bases at V and 3 bases at J, with 12 bases between. Per the germline V gene, CDR1 is MNHNS and CDR2 is SASEGT. CDR3 length: 13 amino acids. The DNA of the CDR3 is TGTGCCAGCACGGGGACACCTGACTATGGCTACACCTTC. Translation gives CASTGTPDYGYTF.

This clone was recorded only once. The J gene is TRBJ1-6, the V gene TRBV4-2; 7 positions match TRBD1. The CDR3 spans 15 residues. V was pared by 0 bases and J by 10 bases, with 6 bases of the junction left unmatched. Germline V CDR1 and CDR2: LGHNA, YNFKEQ. CDR3 in DNA: TGTGCCAGCAGCCAAGAAACAGGGGATACCTCACCCCTCCACTTT. It is translated as CASSQETGDTSPLHF.

The V gene is TRBV11-1, the J gene TRBJ2-3, with 11 bases that match TRBD2. This CDR3 has 18 amino acids. Germline V gene lookup returns CDR1 SGHAT and CDR2 FQDESV (reference sequence). Trimming took 5 bases from V and 4 from J; bases not matched to a gene: 14. The CDR3 sequence: CASSHLVPSGGRPDTQYF. DNA for the CDR3: TGTGCCAGCAGCCACCTCGTCCCTAGCGGGGGGAGGCCAGATACGCAGTATTTT.

This rearrangement joins TRBV25-1 to TRBJ2-3; TRBD2 is a possible D gene (6 bases). The CDR3 has 15 residues. V lost 5 bases and J 2 bases, leaving 14 bases between the germline ends. Per germline, CDR1 MGHDK and CDR2 SYGVNS. The CDR3 sequence is CASSLLAGLTDTQYF. The CDR3 coding sequence is TGTGCCAGCAGTCTCCTGGCGGGGCTCACAGATACGCAGTATTTT.

This chain connects TRBV11-2 to TRBJ1-1; TRBD1 agrees at 7 bases. The V gene's germline CDR1 is SGHAT and CDR2 FQNNGV. With V trimmed by 5 bases and J by 1 base, 10 bases remained unmatched. This CDR3 comprises 16 residues. CDR3 sequence (DNA): TGTGCCAGCAGCCCCCTAAGGACAGGAGAGAACACTGAAGCTTTCTTT. Translated: CASSPLRTGENTEAFF.

The chain carries TRBV2 and TRBJ1-4, with D possibly being TRBD1 (6 bases). Trimming left V 5 bases short and J 0 bases short, with 13 bases between. CDR1 and CDR2 (germline): SNHLY, FYNNEI. There are 16 residues in the CDR3. The CDR3 protein is CASSSGPGATNEKLFF. The CDR3 coding sequence is TGTGCCAGCAGTTCCGGGCCAGGGGCAACTAATGAAAAACTGTTTTTT. Supplemented by reference TRBV2 and TRBJ1-4, the full variable domain reads EPEVTQTPSHQVTQMGQEVILRCVPISNHLYFYWYRQILGQKVEFLVSFYNNEISEKSEIFDDQFSVERPDGSNFTLKIRSTKLEDSAMYFCASSSGPGATNEKLFFGSGTQLSVL.

The J gene is TRBJ2-5, the V gene TRBV6-6, with TRBD2 matching over 12 bases. The CDR3 runs to 14 residues. Germline CDR1 MNHNY, CDR2 SVGAGI (reference sequence). Trimming took 10 bases from V and 7 from J; bases not matched to a gene: 10. As DNA, the CDR3 is TGTGCCACCAGCGGACTAGCGGGGTCGGGGACCCAGTACTTC. Its protein is CATSGLAGSGTQYF.